This entry is about one TCR beta chain. This sample is drawn from a study of blood T cell repertoires in COVID-19. Looking at the study overall: Some COVID-19 samples were acute and others convalescent; all came from the United States, Italy and Spain. Sources were T cells, B-cell-depleted T cells, or PBMCs; the material itself was cDNA or gDNA.

V dropped 5 bases and J dropped 3; count of bases not matched to a gene: 4. Germline-derived CDR1 and CDR2 are LNHDA and SQIVND (reference sequence). This CDR3 is 13 amino acids long. How the authors handled the data: Estimation of nucleated cell counts was performed using reference gene primer amplification. Only in-frame clones appear in the TCRdb table, and some are missing; sequencing was by immunoSEQ multiplex PCR. V and J calls and clone size come straight from that table; D and trimming were deduced from the DNA. The sample records roughly 69,000 clones, about 88% being singletons. J is TRBJ2-7 and V is TRBV19, with TRBD1 matching over 7 bases. Sequenced material: peripheral blood. The sequence was obtained from a human donor in a cohort sampled during active COVID-19. This chain's CDR3 is CASSQDRFYEQYF. The CDR3 DNA sequence: TGTGCCAGTAGTCAGGACAGGTTCTACGAGCAGTACTTC.